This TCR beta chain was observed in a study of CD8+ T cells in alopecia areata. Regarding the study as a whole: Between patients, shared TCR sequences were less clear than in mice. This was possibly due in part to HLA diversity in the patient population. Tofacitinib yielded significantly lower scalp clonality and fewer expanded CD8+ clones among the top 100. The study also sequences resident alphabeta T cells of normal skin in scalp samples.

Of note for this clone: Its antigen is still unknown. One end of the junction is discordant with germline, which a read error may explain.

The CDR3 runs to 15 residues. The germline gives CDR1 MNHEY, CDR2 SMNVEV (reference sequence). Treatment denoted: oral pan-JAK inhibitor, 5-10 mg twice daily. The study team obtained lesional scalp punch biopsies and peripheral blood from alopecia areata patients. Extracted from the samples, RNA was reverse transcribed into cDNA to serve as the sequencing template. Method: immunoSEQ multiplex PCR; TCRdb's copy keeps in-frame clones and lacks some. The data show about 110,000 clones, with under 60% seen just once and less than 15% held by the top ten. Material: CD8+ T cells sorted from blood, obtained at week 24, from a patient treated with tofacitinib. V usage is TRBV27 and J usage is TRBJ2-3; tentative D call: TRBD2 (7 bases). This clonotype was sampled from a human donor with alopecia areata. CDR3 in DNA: TGTGCCAGCCGTTTGGCGGGGGCTCCCACAGATACGCAGTATTTT. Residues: CASRLAGAPTDTQYF.